The 15 T cell receptor beta chains below come from one sample, sequenced in a study of OX40 agonist ivuxolimab in advanced cancers. The table came from immunoSEQ multiplex PCR; TCRdb's copy has only in-frame clones and leaves some out. The sample records 50,000 to 65,000 clones, around nine tenths being singletons. The sequencing here drew on CD4+ or CD8+ T cells sorted from blood, taken in a trial of the OX40 agonist ivuxolimab. The receptors here all came from an adult with an advanced solid tumor such as melanoma, head and neck, liver or kidney cancer.

The V gene is TRBV11-3, the J gene TRBJ2-1; 13 nucleotides match TRBD2. Germline lookup yields CDR1 SGHNT and CDR2 YENEEA. V lost 5 bases, J lost 8 bases, and 3 bases stayed unmatched. This CDR3 is 14 amino acids long. CDR3 sequence (DNA): TGTGCCAGCAGCCTTGGACTAGCGGGAGATGAGCAGTTCTTC. Translation: CASSLGLAGDEQFF.

The chain is built from TRBV19 and TRBJ2-3; TRBD1 agrees at 9 bases. After removal of 7 bases from V and 4 bases from J, the junction contained 9 bases not matched to a gene. CDR1 and CDR2 from the germline V gene are LNHDA and SQIVND (reference sequence). The CDR3 is 15 amino acids. For the CDR3, the DNA is TGTGCCAGTACCCCGGGACAGGGTGGAGCAGATACGCAGTATTTT. This encodes CASTPGQGGADTQYF.

This clone was detected once. The J gene is TRBJ2-3, the V gene TRBV9; 7 bases map to TRBD2. This CDR3 is built from 16 residues. J gave up 0 bases and V 0 bases, and 4 bases lay outside the gene matches. Germline CDR1 SGDLS, CDR2 YYNGEE. CDR3 residues: CASSVGSGTSTDTQYF. The CDR3 DNA reads as TGTGCCAGCAGCGTAGGGAGCGGGACTAGCACAGATACGCAGTATTTT. The full variable domain, its missing parts supplied by reference TRBV9 and TRBJ2-3, is DSGVTQTPKHLITATGQRVTLRCSPRSGDLSVYWYQQSLDQGLQFLIQYYNGEERAKGNILERFSAQQFPDLHSELNLSSLELGDSALYFCASSVGSGTSTDTQYFGPGTRLTVL.

This clone was detected once. The J gene is TRBJ2-1, the V gene TRBV6-5; 8 bases are shared with TRBD1. V lost 4 bases and J lost 0; bases outside the gene matches: 5. The CDR3 is made up of 16 amino acids. Germline CDR1 MNHEY, CDR2 SVGAGI. CDR3 sequence reads: CASSFRTGSSYNEQFF. CDR3 coding DNA: TGTGCCAGCAGTTTCCGGACAGGGAGCTCCTACAATGAGCAGTTCTTC.

The chain joins TRBV2 to TRBJ2-1; perhaps TRBD2 as D (6 bases). CDR1 is SNHLY and CDR2 is FYNNEI in the germline V gene. The CDR3 is made up of 15 amino acids. Deletions cut 6 bases from V and 5 bases from J, with 17 bases between. The CDR3 coding sequence is TGTGCCAGCAGCCCCTTTGGGGGGAATCACAATGAGCAGTTCTTC. It specifies CASSPFGGNHNEQFF. Drawing the rest from reference TRBV2 and TRBJ2-1, the complete variable domain is EPEVTQTPSHQVTQMGQEVILRCVPISNHLYFYWYRQILGQKVEFLVSFYNNEISEKSEIFDDQFSVERPDGSNFTLKIRSTKLEDSAMYFCASSPFGGNHNEQFFGPGTRLTVL.

The chain uses TRBV28 and TRBJ1-5; D is ambiguous. The germline V gene encodes CDR1 MDHEN and CDR2 SYDVKM. Between the trimmed V and J ends, which lost 2 bases and 7 bases, there was a span of 12 bases. The CDR3 spans 14 residues. The CDR3 DNA reads TGTGCCAGCAGTTTAGACGGCCCGAGGCAGCCCCAGCATTTT. Amino acids: CASSLDGPRQPQHF.

The chain has TRBV5-4 and TRBJ2-7; TRBD2 matches at 11 bases. Per the germline V gene, CDR1 is SGHNT and CDR2 is YYREEE (reference sequence). The CDR3 is made up of 15 amino acids. V dropped 4 bases and J dropped 7; count of bases not matched to a gene: 10. CDR3 protein: CASSIRLAGHVEQYF. The CDR3 nucleotides are TGTGCCAGCAGCATTCGACTAGCGGGGCACGTGGAGCAGTACTTC.

This clone was seen only a few times. The chain combines TRBV19 with TRBJ2-2; maybe TRBD1 (6 bases). The CDR3 is 14 residues long. V lost 7 bases and J lost 4, with 13 bases in between. Germline CDR1 is LNHDA and CDR2 is SQIVND (reference sequence). The CDR3 spells CASNSDSSTGELFF. DNA of the CDR3: TGTGCCAGTAACTCGGACAGCTCCACCGGGGAGCTGTTTTTT.

J is TRBJ2-1 and V is TRBV19, with unresolved D. Between the trimmed V and J ends, which lost 9 bases and 0 bases, there was a span of 15 bases. The CDR3 spans 15 residues. Germline lookup yields CDR1 LNHDA and CDR2 SQIVND (reference sequence). In DNA, the CDR3 is TGTGCCAGCGCCGCCCGGGTTATCTCCTACAATGAGCAGTTCTTC. Its protein product is CASAARVISYNEQFF.

The J gene is TRBJ1-5, the V gene TRBV2, with 7 bases that match TRBD1. V shed 6 bases and J 4 bases; nucleotides not matched to a gene: 6. Germline V lookup: CDR1 SNHLY, CDR2 FYNNEI. The CDR3 covers 14 residues. In DNA form, the CDR3 reads TGTGCCAGCAGAACAGGGGCCAGGAATCAGCCCCAGCATTTT. Translation: CASRTGARNQPQHF.

J is TRBJ1-1 and V is TRBV28, with 9 bases lining up with TRBD1. The trim removed 8 bases at V and 3 bases at J, leaving 10 bases unmatched. CDR3 length equals 15 residues. The V gene's germline CDR1 is MDHEN and CDR2 SYDVKM. Here the CDR3 reads CASSPRTGVDTEAFF. In nucleotides, the CDR3 is TGTGCCAGCTCCCCCCGGACAGGGGTGGACACTGAAGCTTTCTTT.

This clone is a singleton in its sample. This chain joins TRBV2 and TRBJ2-1; no reliable D call. The length of the CDR3 is 12 residues. The V gene lost 5 bases and the J gene lost 7 bases, with 9 bases spanning the gap. Germline CDR1 reads SNHLY; CDR2 reads FYNNEI. CDR3 protein: CASSTMGNEQFF. CDR3 sequence (DNA): TGTGCCAGCAGTACCATGGGTAATGAGCAGTTCTTC.

On this clone itself: Mismatch with germline at one junction end may stem from a read error. The CDR3 sequence: CASSLGTGNSDTQYF. CDR3 DNA: TGTGCTAGCAGCCTCGGGACAGGGAATTCAGATACGCAGTATTTT. This chain joins TRBV7-7 and TRBJ2-3; 9 nucleotides align to TRBD1. CDR1 and CDR2 (germline): SSHAT, FNYEAQ (reference sequence). This CDR3 comprises 15 residues.

This clone was seen a single time. The V and J genes are TRBV6-5 and TRBJ1-4; 10 nucleotides match TRBD1. The J segment lost 10 bases and the V segment lost 6 bases, leaving 8 bases of the junction unmatched. This CDR3 is 14 amino acids long. Germline assignment: CDR1 MNHEY and CDR2 SVGAGI. As DNA, the CDR3 is TGTGCCAGCAGCACTCCGCGGACAGGGGGAAAACTGTTTTTT. Its translation is CASSTPRTGGKLFF.

This sequence joins TRBV9 and TRBJ1-5; maybe TRBD1 (6 bases). There are 15 residues in the CDR3. CDR1 and CDR2 from the germline V gene are SGDLS and YYNGEE. The V gene lost 0 bases and the J gene lost 2 bases, with 9 bases spanning the gap. Here the CDR3 reads CASSVDEGGNQPQHF. For the CDR3, the DNA is TGTGCCAGCAGCGTAGATGAGGGGGGCAATCAGCCCCAGCATTTT.